In this sample, the clone carrying this TCR beta chain turned up a few times. The CDR3 is 15 amino acids. V trimming: 5 bases; J trimming: 6 bases; junction bases outside the gene matches: 4. Germline lookup yields CDR1 KGHDR and CDR2 SFDVKD. The entry originates in a study of patients and donors after allogeneic stem cell transplantation. Via MiXCR, TCRdb re-called the RT-PCR reads, giving one row per CDR3 protein. The sample lists 900,000 to 1,000,000 distinct CDR3 sequences, roughly 18% occurring once. The sample taken for sequencing was blood, either unsorted or a sorted T cell fraction (not recorded which). The chain links TRBV24-1 to TRBJ2-1, with 12 bases identical to TRBD1. This TCR was sampled from a human donor who was either an allogeneic HSCT recipient or a stem cell or donor lymphocyte infusion donor (not recorded which). It is not recorded whose cells these are; they may come from a transplant donor. The CDR3 reads CATSVRDRGLNEQFF. The CDR3 DNA reads TGTGCCACCAGTGTTCGGGACAGGGGGCTCAATGAGCAGTTCTTC.